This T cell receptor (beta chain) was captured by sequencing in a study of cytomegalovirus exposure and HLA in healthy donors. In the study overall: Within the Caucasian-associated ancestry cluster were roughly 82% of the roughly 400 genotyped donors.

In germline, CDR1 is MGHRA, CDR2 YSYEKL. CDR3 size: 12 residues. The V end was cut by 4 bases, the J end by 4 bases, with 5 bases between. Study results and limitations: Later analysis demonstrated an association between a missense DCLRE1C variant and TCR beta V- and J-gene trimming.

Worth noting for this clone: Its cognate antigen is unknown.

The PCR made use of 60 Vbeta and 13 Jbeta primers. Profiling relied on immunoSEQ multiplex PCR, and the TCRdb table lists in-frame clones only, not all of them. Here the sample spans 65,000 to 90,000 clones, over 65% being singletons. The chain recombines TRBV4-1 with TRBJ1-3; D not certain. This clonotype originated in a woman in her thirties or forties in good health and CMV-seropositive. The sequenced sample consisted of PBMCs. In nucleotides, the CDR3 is TGCGCCAGCAGCCCGCAGGGAAACACCATATATTTT. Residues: CASSPQGNTIYF.